This TCR beta chain was sequenced during a study of shared clonotypes between healthy human individuals. The CDR3 is made up of 15 amino acids. Germline V CDR1 and CDR2: SGHTA, FQGNSA. V lost 3 bases to trimming and J lost 6 bases; unmatched junction nucleotides: 8. Clones were read by immunoSEQ multiplex PCR, and TCRdb kept only the in-frame ones, dropping some. Of more than 2 million clones listed, roughly 95% are singletons. Input material: naive CD4+ T cells sorted from blood. The sample's subset: CD45RA+ positively selected. The TCR originated in a man between 18 and 35 years old in good health. J is TRBJ2-1 and V is TRBV7-2; 7 bases are a match to TRBD2. The CDR3 nucleotides are TGTGCCAGCAGCTTCGAGGGAGGGCGGATCAATGAGCAGTTCTTC. Translation: CASSFEGGRINEQFF. The full variable domain, completed using reference TRBV7-2 and TRBJ2-1, is GAGVSQSPSNKVTEKGKDVELRCDPISGHTALYWYRQSLGQGLEFLIYFQGNSAPDKSGLPSDRFSAERTGGSVSTLTIQRTQQEDSAVYLCASSFEGGRINEQFFGPGTRLTVL.